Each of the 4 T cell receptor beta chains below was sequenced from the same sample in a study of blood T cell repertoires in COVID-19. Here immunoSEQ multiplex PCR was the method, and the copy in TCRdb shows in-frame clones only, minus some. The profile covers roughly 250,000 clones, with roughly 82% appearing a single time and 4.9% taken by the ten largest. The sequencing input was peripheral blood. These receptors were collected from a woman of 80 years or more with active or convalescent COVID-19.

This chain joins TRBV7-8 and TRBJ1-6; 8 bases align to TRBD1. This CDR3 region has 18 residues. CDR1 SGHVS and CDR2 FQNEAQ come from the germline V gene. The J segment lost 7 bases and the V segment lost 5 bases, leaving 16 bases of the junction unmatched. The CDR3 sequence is CASSPNRQGSRTNSPLHF. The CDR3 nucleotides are TGTGCCAGCAGCCCGAATAGACAGGGGTCCCGGACGAATTCACCCCTCCACTTT.

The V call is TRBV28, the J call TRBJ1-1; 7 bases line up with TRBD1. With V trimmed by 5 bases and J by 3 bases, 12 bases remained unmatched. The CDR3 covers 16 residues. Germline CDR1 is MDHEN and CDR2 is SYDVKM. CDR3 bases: TGTGCCAGCAGTCCGGCTGGTGGGCAGGGGGACACTGAAGCTTTCTTT. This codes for CASSPAGGQGDTEAFF.

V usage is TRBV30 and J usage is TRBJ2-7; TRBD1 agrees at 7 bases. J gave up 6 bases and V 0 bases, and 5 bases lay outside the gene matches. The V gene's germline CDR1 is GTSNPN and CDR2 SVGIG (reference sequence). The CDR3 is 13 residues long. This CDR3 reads CAWSVLSGGEQYF. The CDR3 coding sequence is TGTGCCTGGAGTGTTCTCTCAGGGGGCGAGCAGTACTTC.

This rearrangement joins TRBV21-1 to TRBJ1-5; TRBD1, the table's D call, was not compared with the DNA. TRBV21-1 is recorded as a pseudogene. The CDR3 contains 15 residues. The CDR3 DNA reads TGTGCCAGCAGCAAATATCGACCTTCAGGTATTCAACAGCATTTT. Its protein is CASSKYRPSGIQQHF.